The text below deals with one TCR beta chain. This clonotype was observed at least ten times. Its antigen is unknown. No much larger clone is present one base from it, and per-base qualities are unavailable. The library was generated by 5' RACE. Sequencer: NextSeq 500. To correct for sequencing error and PCR bias, the TCR library protocol tagged individual cDNA molecules with unique molecular identifiers. Both TCR alpha and beta chains were sequenced, and tight co-correlation was observed between alpha and beta sequence abundances in each sample. Regarding the original processing steps: Decombinator V4 was used to annotate TCR sequences for V gene, J gene and CDR3. TCRs were defined as expanded if a significant change between any two time points was detected under a Poisson model with p below 0.0001. TCR abundances were normalised to the total number of TCRs sequenced per sample and expressed as counts per million. MAIT TCRs were defined by TRAV1-2 paired with TRAJ12, TRAJ20 or TRAJ33, and iNKT TCRs by TRAV10 paired with TRAJ18. VDJdb, accessed on 1 November 2021, was searched for TCRs annotated for CMV, EBV and SARS-CoV-2, and TCRs annotated for more than one antigen were excluded. The public reads were run again by TCRdb, first through fastp at Q25 and then through MiXCR, and only productive beta chains were kept. Under each unique CDR3 protein, matching rows form one entry showing the most common genes and DNA. These V and J calls are TCRdb output, not the study's own analysis. This sample lists roughly 52,000 distinct CDR3 sequences; more than 6.5% were detected once. Of the sample, 5.8% falls within the top ten clones.

The data were obtained in a study of early T cells in non-severe SARS-CoV-2 infection (dated by TCRdb to about 2021). In terms of the full investigation: Because TCR sequencing was done on bulk RNA from unsorted whole blood, the alpha and beta chains could not be paired.

Study-wide findings and limitations: Matching against VDJdb was skewed toward anti-spike CD8 responses, likely underestimated virus-specific expansions, and missed private and CD4 specificities.

CDR1 and CDR2, looked up from the germline V gene, are SNHLY and FYNNEI. The junction shows trimming of 5 bases on V and 7 bases on J, plus 18 bases between the germline ends. Taken from cysteine to phenylalanine, the CDR3 has 15 residues. Only the CDR3 region is kept as DNA, spanning 45 bases read in frame from base 1. This was a case-control study nested in a cohort of healthcare workers in London, UK, who had nasopharyngeal swab PCR tests and blood samples taken every week. Healthcare workers were enrolled in the week of the UK lockdown, from 23 to 31 March 2020, and were followed every week for up to roughly 15 weeks.

The specimen was whole blood, collected at baseline. This TCR was sampled from an adult who was a healthcare worker with PCR-confirmed SARS-CoV-2 infection or an uninfected control (not recorded which). This chain joins TRBV2 to TRBJ2-1; the D gene is perhaps TRBD1, on 7 matching bases. The CDR3 protein sequence reads: CASSKQGRTRNEQFF. The base sequence is TGTGCCAGCAGTAAACAGGGGAGGACACGAAATGAGCAGTTCTTC.